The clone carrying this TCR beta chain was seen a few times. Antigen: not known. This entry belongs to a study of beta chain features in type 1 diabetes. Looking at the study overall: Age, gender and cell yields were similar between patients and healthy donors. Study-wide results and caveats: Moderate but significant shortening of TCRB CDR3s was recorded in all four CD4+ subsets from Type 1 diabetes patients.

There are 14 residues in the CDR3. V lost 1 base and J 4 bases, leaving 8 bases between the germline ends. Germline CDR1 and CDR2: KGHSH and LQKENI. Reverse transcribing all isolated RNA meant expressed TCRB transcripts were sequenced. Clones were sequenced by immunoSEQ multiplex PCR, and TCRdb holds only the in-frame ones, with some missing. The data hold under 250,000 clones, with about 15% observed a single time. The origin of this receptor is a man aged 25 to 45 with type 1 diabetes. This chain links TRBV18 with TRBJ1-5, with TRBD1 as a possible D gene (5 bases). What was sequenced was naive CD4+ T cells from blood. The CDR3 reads CASSPQTDNQPQHF. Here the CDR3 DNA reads TGTGCCAGCTCACCACAGACAGATAATCAGCCCCAGCATTTT.